This T cell receptor beta chain was profiled in a study of cytomegalovirus exposure and HLA in healthy donors. As for the study in general: Among approximately 400 genotyped donors, approximately 80% fell in the Caucasian-associated ancestry cluster. General study results and limits: What a later analysis reportedly showed was that an Asian-associated ancestry cluster had fewer N-insertions than the approximately 670-donor mean. Specificity for CMV antigens was confirmed in vitro for a few of the CMV-associated chains.

Details on this clone: Its cognate antigen is unknown.

Germline CDR1 is LGHNT and CDR2 is FRNRAP. V lost 9 bases and J lost 0, with 11 bases in between. The CDR3 covers 14 residues. Researchers ran the PCR with 60 Vbeta and 13 Jbeta primers. Generated by immunoSEQ multiplex PCR, the TCRdb table keeps only in-frame clones and is missing some. The table shows around 140,000 clones, with 72% occurring only once. This receptor was taken from a man aged 45-65 years in good health and CMV-seropositive. The gene calls are TRBV12-5 and TRBJ2-2; D possibly corresponds to TRBD2 (6 bases). Sequencing was done on a sample of PBMCs. The CDR3 spells CASGGRSNTGELFF. CDR3 coding DNA: TGTGCTAGCGGGGGAAGGTCGAACACCGGGGAGCTGTTTTTT.